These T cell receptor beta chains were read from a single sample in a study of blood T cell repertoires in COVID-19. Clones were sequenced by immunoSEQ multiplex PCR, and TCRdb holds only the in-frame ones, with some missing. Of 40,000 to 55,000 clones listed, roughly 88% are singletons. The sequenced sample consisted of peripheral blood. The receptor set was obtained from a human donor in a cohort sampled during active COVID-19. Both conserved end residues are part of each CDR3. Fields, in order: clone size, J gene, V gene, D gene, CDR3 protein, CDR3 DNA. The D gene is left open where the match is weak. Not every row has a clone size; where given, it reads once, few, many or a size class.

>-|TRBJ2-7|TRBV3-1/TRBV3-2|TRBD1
CASSQEDRGAYEQYF
TGTGCCAGCAGCCAAGAGGACAGGGGGGCCTACGAGCAGTACTTC
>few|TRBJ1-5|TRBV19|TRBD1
CASSRKDRATWPQHF
TGTGCCAGTAGTCGCAAAGACAGGGCTACTTGGCCCCAGCATTTT
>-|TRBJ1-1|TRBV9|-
CASSVAGRGTEAFF
TGTGCCAGCAGCGTAGCAGGACGGGGCACTGAAGCTTTCTTT
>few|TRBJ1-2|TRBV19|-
CASSIDPKQGRRDYGYTF
TGTGCCAGTAGTATAGACCCAAAACAGGGTCGAAGGGATTATGGCTACACCTTC
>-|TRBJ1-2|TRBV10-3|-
CAISERGNYGYTF
TGTGCCATCAGTGAAAGGGGTAACTATGGCTACACCTTC
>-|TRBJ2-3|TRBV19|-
CASSSKTRQGTDTQYF
TGTGCCAGTAGCTCGAAGACTAGGCAAGGCACAGATACGCAGTATTTT
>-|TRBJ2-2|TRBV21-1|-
CASSKSGGRDTGELFF
TGTGCCAGCAGCAAATCTGGGGGCCGGGACACCGGGGAGCTGTTTTTT
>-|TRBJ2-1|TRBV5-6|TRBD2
CASSLLAVEQFF
TGTGCCAGCAGCTTGCTAGCGGTTGAGCAGTTCTTC
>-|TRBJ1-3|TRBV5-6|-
CASSLIGVGNTIYF
TGTGCCAGCAGCTTGATAGGGGTCGGAAACACCATATATTTT
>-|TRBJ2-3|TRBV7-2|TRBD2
CASSWGLAGGRDTQYF
TGTGCCAGCAGCTGGGGACTAGCGGGGGGAAGAGATACGCAGTATTTT
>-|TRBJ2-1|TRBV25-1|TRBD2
CASSELSGGSYNEQFF
TGTGCCAGCAGTGAATTGTCGGGGGGGTCTTACAATGAGCAGTTCTTC
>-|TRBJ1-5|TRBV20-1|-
CSASLGGDQPQHF
TGCAGTGCTAGTTTGGGAGGGGATCAGCCCCAGCATTTT
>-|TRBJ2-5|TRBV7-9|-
CASSLMADQETQYF
TGTGCCAGCAGCTTAATGGCAGACCAAGAGACCCAGTACTTC
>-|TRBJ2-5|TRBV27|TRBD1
CASRYSAGTGRETQYF
TGTGCCAGCAGATACTCGGCCGGGACAGGGAGGGAGACCCAGTACTTC
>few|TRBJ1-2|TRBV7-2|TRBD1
CASSPRGPDGYTF
TGTGCCAGCAGCCCCAGGGGGCCCGATGGCTACACCTTC
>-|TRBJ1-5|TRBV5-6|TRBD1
CASSLAQGANQPQHF
TGTGCCAGCAGCTTGGCACAGGGGGCCAATCAGCCCCAGCATTTT
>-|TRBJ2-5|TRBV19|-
CASSGGVSQYF
TGTGCCAGTAGTGGCGGGGTATCCCAGTACTTC
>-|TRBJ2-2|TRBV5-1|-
CASSPPGHETGELFF
TGCGCCAGCAGCCCGCCGGGACACGAAACCGGGGAGCTGTTTTTT
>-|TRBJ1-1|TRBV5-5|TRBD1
CASSLTGGTEAFF
TGTGCCAGCAGCCTGACAGGGGGCACTGAAGCTTTCTTT
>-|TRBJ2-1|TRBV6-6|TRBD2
CASHVGAGGPYNEQFF
TGTGCCAGCCACGTCGGGGCGGGGGGGCCCTACAATGAGCAGTTCTTC
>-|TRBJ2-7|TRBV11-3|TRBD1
CASSSHRGSEQYF
TGTGCCAGCAGCTCACACAGGGGATCCGAGCAGTACTTC
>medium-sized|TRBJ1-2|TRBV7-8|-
CASSLERQPIYYGYTF
TGTGCCAGCAGCTTAGAGAGACAGCCGATATACTATGGCTACACCTTC
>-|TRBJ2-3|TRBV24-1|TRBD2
CATSDPSIRGGQDTQYF
TGTGCCACCAGTGATCCCTCTATCCGGGGGGGCCAGGATACGCAGTATTTT
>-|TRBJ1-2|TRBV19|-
CASSIETGPYGYTF
TGTGCCAGTAGTATTGAGACAGGACCCTATGGCTACACCTTC
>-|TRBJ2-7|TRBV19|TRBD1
CASSLGAGGAQQYF
TGTGCCAGTAGTTTAGGGGCAGGGGGCGCGCAGCAGTACTTC
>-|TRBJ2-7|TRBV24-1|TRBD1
CATSILARDSPYEQYF
TGTGCCACCAGTATCTTAGCCCGGGACAGCCCCTACGAGCAGTACTTC
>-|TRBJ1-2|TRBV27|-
CASRWPGLGYTF
TGTGCCAGCCGCTGGCCCGGACTTGGCTACACCTTC
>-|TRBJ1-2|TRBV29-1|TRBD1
CSVPARAGGYGYTF
TGCAGCGTTCCCGCCCGGGCAGGGGGCTATGGCTACACCTTC
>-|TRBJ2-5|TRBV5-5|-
CASSPGTAGFGETQYF
TGTGCCAGCAGCCCCGGGACGGCGGGGTTTGGAGAGACCCAGTACTTC
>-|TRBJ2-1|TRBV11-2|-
CASSDILKWDEQFF
TGTGCCAGCAGCGACATACTCAAGTGGGATGAGCAGTTCTTC
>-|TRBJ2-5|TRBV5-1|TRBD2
CASSYTRTSGRDQETQYF
TGCGCCAGCAGCTACACCCGGACTAGCGGGAGGGACCAAGAGACCCAGTACTTC
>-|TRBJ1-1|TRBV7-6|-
CASSLQIYTEAFF
TGTGCCAGCAGCTTACAGATCTACACTGAAGCTTTCTTT
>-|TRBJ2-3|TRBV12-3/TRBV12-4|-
CASSLALGDTQYF
TGTGCCAGCAGTTTAGCGCTAGGAGATACGCAGTATTTT
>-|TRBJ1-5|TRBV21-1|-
CASSKAMTGGGNQPQHF
TGTGCCAGCAGCAAAGCTATGACAGGGGGAGGCAATCAGCCCCAGCATTTT
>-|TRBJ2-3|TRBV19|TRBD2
CASSSASGIADTQYF
TGTGCCAGTAGCTCTGCTAGCGGGATCGCAGATACGCAGTATTTT
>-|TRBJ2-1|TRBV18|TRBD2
CASSPKVVIAGGLSYNEQFF
TGTGCCAGCTCACCCAAAGTTGTGATAGCGGGAGGGCTCTCCTACAATGAGCAGTTCTTC
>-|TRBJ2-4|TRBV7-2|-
CASSLVVSPQNIQYF
TGTGCCAGCAGCTTAGTTGTGAGTCCCCAAAACATTCAGTACTTC
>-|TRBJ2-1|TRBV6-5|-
CASSRGLEQFF
TGTGCCAGCAGCCGAGGCCTAGAGCAGTTCTTC
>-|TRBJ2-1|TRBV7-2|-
CASSLQGQYNEQFF
TGTGCCAGCAGCCTTCAAGGACAGTACAATGAGCAGTTCTTC
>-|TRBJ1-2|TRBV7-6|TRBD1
CASSSGQGYGYTF
TGTGCCAGCAGCTCCGGACAGGGGTATGGCTACACCTTC
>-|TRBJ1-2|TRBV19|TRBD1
CASRVRDRDGYTF
TGTGCCAGTAGGGTCCGGGACAGGGACGGCTACACCTTC
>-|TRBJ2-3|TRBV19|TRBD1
CASSIRGLPTDTQYF
TGTGCCAGTAGTATCAGGGGGCTACCCACAGATACGCAGTATTTT
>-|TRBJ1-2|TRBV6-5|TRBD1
CASSIQGSHYGYTF
TGTGCCAGCAGTATACAGGGGTCTCACTATGGCTACACCTTC
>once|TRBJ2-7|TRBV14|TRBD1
CASSEHTGALLYEQYF
TGTGCCAGCAGCGAACACACAGGGGCACTTCTCTACGAGCAGTACTTC
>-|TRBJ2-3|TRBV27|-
CASSLQTSTDTQYF
TGTGCCAGCAGTTTACAGACTAGCACAGATACGCAGTATTTT
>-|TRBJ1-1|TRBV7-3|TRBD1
CASSLSRGQGVAFF
TGTGCCAGCAGCTTAAGCAGGGGGCAAGGGGTAGCTTTCTTT